This T cell receptor beta chain was captured in a study of CD8 T cells in Susac syndrome. With regard to this clonotype: Its antigen remains unidentified.

This CDR3 comprises 15 residues. Germline assignment: CDR1 SGHVS and CDR2 FQNEAQ. With V trimmed by 5 bases and J by 2 bases, 7 bases remained unmatched. Broader study findings: As acknowledged by the study, its TCR sequencing and HLA analysis included a relatively small number of individuals.

RNA was extracted with the RNeasy kit, and a quantity of about 0.45 to 1 ug was reverse transcribed using random hexamers. The TCR beta CDR3 was amplified by immunoSEQ multiplex PCR across 54 Vbeta, 13 Jbeta. TCRdb fed the immunoSEQ multiplex PCR reads into MiXCR, producing one record per CDR3 protein. The table has fewer than 200,000 distinct CDR3 sequences, 85% to 95% seen once. TCR beta from blood CD8+ and CD4+ T cells was sequenced. The TEMRA cells underwent FACS enrichment, while the CD8+ and CD4+ T cells underwent negative isolation. The source of this sequence is a human donor with multiple sclerosis. The material sequenced was CD8+ T cells from PBMCs. The gene calls are TRBV7-8 and TRBJ2-3; TRBD1 aligns across 7 bases. The CDR3 DNA sequence: TGTGCCAGCAGCATGACCCAGGGGGTCACAGATACGCAGTATTTT. Protein sequence: CASSMTQGVTDTQYF.